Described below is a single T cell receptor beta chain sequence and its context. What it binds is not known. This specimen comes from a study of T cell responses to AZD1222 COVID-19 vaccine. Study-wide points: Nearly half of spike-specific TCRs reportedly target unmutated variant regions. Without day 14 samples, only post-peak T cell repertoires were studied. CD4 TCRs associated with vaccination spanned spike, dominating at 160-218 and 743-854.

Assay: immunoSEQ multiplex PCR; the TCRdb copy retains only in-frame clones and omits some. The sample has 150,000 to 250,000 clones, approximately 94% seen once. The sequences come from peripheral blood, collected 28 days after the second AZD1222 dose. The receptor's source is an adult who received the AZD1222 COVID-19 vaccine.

This chain's CDR3 is CASSVNPTDGTTNEKLFF. The DNA for the CDR3 is TGTGCCAGCAGCGTAAATCCGACAGACGGTACAACTAATGAAAAACTGTTTTTT. J is TRBJ1-4 and V is TRBV9; D is possibly TRBD1 (5 bases). Trimming took 1 base from V and 0 from J, leaving 16 bases between them. The germline gives CDR1 SGDLS, CDR2 YYNGEE. The CDR3 is 18 residues long. The full variable domain, completed using reference TRBV9 and TRBJ1-4, is DSGVTQTPKHLITATGQRVTLRCSPRSGDLSVYWYQQSLDQGLQFLIQYYNGEERAKGNILERFSAQQFPDLHSELNLSSLELGDSALYFCASSVNPTDGTTNEKLFFGSGTQLSVL.